The rows below give T cell receptor beta chains drawn from one sample of a study of patients and donors after allogeneic stem cell transplantation. TCRdb reanalysed the RT-PCR reads using MiXCR and keeps one entry per CDR3 protein. The data show about 200,000 distinct CDR3 sequences, 41% seen once. Input material: blood, either unsorted or a sorted T cell fraction (not recorded which). All receptors derive from a human donor who was either an allogeneic HSCT recipient or a stem cell or donor lymphocyte infusion donor (not recorded which). It is not recorded whose cells these are; they may come from a transplant donor. The CDR3 runs from the conserved cysteine through the conserved F or W. D genes are given only for firm matches.

J gene: TRBJ2-1
V gene: TRBV6-2/TRBV6-3
D gene: .
CDR3 protein: CASSYLHPGAVRSSYNEQFF

J gene: TRBJ2-7
V gene: TRBV6-5
D gene: .
CDR3 protein: CASSSGVDFYEQYF

J gene: TRBJ1-5
V gene: TRBV12-3/TRBV12-4
D gene: TRBD1
CDR3 protein: CASSSSGTGLYSNQPQHF

J gene: TRBJ1-2
V gene: TRBV20-1
D gene: .
CDR3 protein: CSARGVQGNPLGGYTF

J gene: TRBJ1-4
V gene: TRBV7-2
D gene: .
CDR3 protein: CASSFAGHSTAGEKLFF

J gene: TRBJ1-2
V gene: TRBV20-1
D gene: .
CDR3 protein: CSAPLGYTF

J gene: TRBJ2-3
V gene: TRBV29-1
D gene: .
CDR3 protein: CSVVLANADTQYF

J gene: TRBJ1-2
V gene: TRBV4-3
D gene: .
CDR3 protein: CASSQEDQTVYGYTF

J gene: TRBJ2-1
V gene: TRBV2
D gene: TRBD2
CDR3 protein: CASILREGPNEQFF

J gene: TRBJ1-1
V gene: TRBV12-3/TRBV12-4
D gene: .
CDR3 protein: CASTLSGGTEAFF

J gene: TRBJ1-1
V gene: TRBV25-1
D gene: .
CDR3 protein: CASRGLGVTEAFF

J gene: TRBJ2-2
V gene: TRBV14
D gene: .
CDR3 protein: CASSYTGSTGELFF

J gene: TRBJ1-5
V gene: TRBV15
D gene: TRBD1
CDR3 protein: CATSGQGRVDQPQHF

J gene: TRBJ2-1
V gene: TRBV29-1
D gene: .
CDR3 protein: CSVERASSYNEQFF

J gene: TRBJ2-2
V gene: TRBV11-2
D gene: .
CDR3 protein: CASSRQGGSPTGELFF

J gene: TRBJ2-1
V gene: TRBV13
D gene: .
CDR3 protein: CASRTRNNEQFF

J gene: TRBJ2-7
V gene: TRBV4-3
D gene: .
CDR3 protein: CASSHSPTSEQYF

J gene: TRBJ1-1
V gene: TRBV9
D gene: .
CDR3 protein: CASSVSLGNTEAFF

J gene: TRBJ1-6
V gene: TRBV28
D gene: .
CDR3 protein: CASSTPQNSPLHF

J gene: TRBJ1-4
V gene: TRBV12-3/TRBV12-4
D gene: .
CDR3 protein: CASTLGGKLFF

J gene: TRBJ1-1
V gene: TRBV3-1
D gene: .
CDR3 protein: CASAGESNTEAFF

J gene: TRBJ2-3
V gene: TRBV7-8
D gene: .
CDR3 protein: CASSLASLLLDTQYF

J gene: TRBJ2-4
V gene: TRBV6-5
D gene: .
CDR3 protein: CASSYNRNIQYF

J gene: TRBJ2-1
V gene: TRBV20-1
D gene: .
CDR3 protein: CSAITYNEQFF

J gene: TRBJ1-1
V gene: TRBV5-1
D gene: TRBD1
CDR3 protein: CASSFRDSLVTEAFF

J gene: TRBJ2-7
V gene: TRBV6-5
D gene: .
CDR3 protein: CASSPQGDPAEQYF

J gene: TRBJ2-3
V gene: TRBV12-3/TRBV12-4
D gene: TRBD2
CDR3 protein: CASSLSGSLLTDTQYF

J gene: TRBJ2-4
V gene: TRBV7-8
D gene: .
CDR3 protein: CASSRNGPGSRERNIQYF

J gene: TRBJ1-3
V gene: TRBV6-5
D gene: .
CDR3 protein: CASGGDSGNTIYF

J gene: TRBJ1-6
V gene: TRBV6-1
D gene: .
CDR3 protein: CASSESGGSWGSPLHF

J gene: TRBJ1-2
V gene: TRBV12-3/TRBV12-4
D gene: .
CDR3 protein: CASSPRGSNYGYTF

J gene: TRBJ1-5
V gene: TRBV28
D gene: .
CDR3 protein: CASSRGETNYQPQHF

J gene: TRBJ1-1
V gene: TRBV30
D gene: .
CDR3 protein: CAWSVLREAFF

J gene: TRBJ2-2
V gene: TRBV12-3/TRBV12-4
D gene: TRBD1
CDR3 protein: CASSNGQEFTWVGELFF

J gene: TRBJ1-6
V gene: TRBV5-1
D gene: .
CDR3 protein: CASSLVGGTYNSPLHF

J gene: TRBJ1-2
V gene: TRBV4-3
D gene: .
CDR3 protein: CASSQDGFRGGGRGYTF

J gene: TRBJ1-1
V gene: TRBV24-1
D gene: .
CDR3 protein: CATSESGQKNTEAFF

J gene: TRBJ2-3
V gene: TRBV9
D gene: .
CDR3 protein: CASSAGIKGTDTQYF

J gene: TRBJ2-6
V gene: TRBV12-3/TRBV12-4
D gene: .
CDR3 protein: CASSLEKGRVSGANVLTF

J gene: TRBJ1-1
V gene: TRBV11-2
D gene: TRBD1
CDR3 protein: CASSLALTGSTEAFF

J gene: TRBJ2-7
V gene: TRBV15
D gene: .
CDR3 protein: CATSILDSGTYEQYF

J gene: TRBJ2-1
V gene: TRBV4-2
D gene: TRBD2
CDR3 protein: CASSQDPRGGHNEQFF

J gene: TRBJ2-1
V gene: TRBV12-3/TRBV12-4
D gene: TRBD2
CDR3 protein: CASSFYIGGTRDYNEQFF

J gene: TRBJ2-7
V gene: TRBV27
D gene: .
CDR3 protein: CASRRGTPYEQYF

J gene: TRBJ1-2
V gene: TRBV4-2
D gene: TRBD1
CDR3 protein: CASSQEAGGAVYGYTF

J gene: TRBJ1-1
V gene: TRBV28
D gene: .
CDR3 protein: CASSTSLTEAFF

J gene: TRBJ2-1
V gene: TRBV7-9
D gene: TRBD2
CDR3 protein: CASRPSGRPPNEQFF

J gene: TRBJ1-2
V gene: TRBV29-1
D gene: .
CDR3 protein: CSVQGKSGYTF

J gene: TRBJ2-7
V gene: TRBV20-1
D gene: TRBD2
CDR3 protein: CSALLAGATYEQYF

J gene: TRBJ1-1
V gene: TRBV12-3/TRBV12-4
D gene: .
CDR3 protein: CASSLRIRNTEAFF

J gene: TRBJ1-1
V gene: TRBV5-6
D gene: .
CDR3 protein: CASTPARSPEAFF

J gene: TRBJ2-7
V gene: TRBV3-1
D gene: .
CDR3 protein: CASSQGGGQYF

J gene: TRBJ1-2
V gene: TRBV29-1
D gene: TRBD1
CDR3 protein: CSVAGTDYGYTF

J gene: TRBJ2-2
V gene: TRBV24-1
D gene: .
CDR3 protein: CATSGGINTGELFF

J gene: TRBJ1-6
V gene: TRBV28
D gene: TRBD1
CDR3 protein: CASRLAGQYNSPLHF